These T cell receptor beta chains were read from a single sample in a study of lymphopenia after photon versus proton radiotherapy. Clones were sequenced by immunoSEQ multiplex PCR, and TCRdb holds only the in-frame ones, with some missing. The sample lists almost 25,000 clones; 65% to 85% were seen once. The material was peripheral blood, obtained from a patient treated with proton-based radiotherapy. The source is a woman between 70 and 85 years old with pancreatic cancer. Each CDR3 is given with its conserved first and last residue. The D gene is left open where the match is weak. Clone size, where shown, is once, few, many, or a class for clones that have expanded.

d_gene	v_gene	j_gene	abundance	CDR3nt	CDR3aa
-	TRBV7-2	TRBJ2-3	-	TGTGCCAGCAGCTTACGCCACGGCGGGGTAACTAGCACAGATACGCAGTATTTT	CASSLRHGGVTSTDTQYF
-	TRBV7-2	TRBJ1-2	-	TGTGCCAGCACCTCCGGATTAAGGGTCGGAGGCTACACCTTC	CASTSGLRVGGYTF
-	TRBV5-1	TRBJ2-7	-	TGCGCCAGCTCGTCGACCCGCTCCTACGAGCAGTACTTC	CASSSTRSYEQYF
-	TRBV7-9	TRBJ2-5	-	TGTGCCAGCAGTATTAATGTGCGTTCTACCGCAGAGACCCAGTACTTC	CASSINVRSTAETQYF
-	TRBV28	TRBJ2-7	-	TGTGCCAGCAGTTTATCCTCGGTTTACGAGCAGTACTTC	CASSLSSVYEQYF
TRBD2	TRBV30	TRBJ2-3	-	TGTGCCTGGAGGCTTAGCGGGGGAACAGATACGCAGTATTTT	CAWRLSGGTDTQYF
TRBD2	TRBV28	TRBJ2-7	-	TGTGCCAGCAGTCCGACTAGCGGGGGCTTTAACTTC	CASSPTSGGFNF
-	TRBV10-3	TRBJ2-1	once	TGTGCCATCAGTGAGTCAGGGGTCAATGAGCAGTTCTTC	CAISESGVNEQFF
TRBD2	TRBV4-2	TRBJ2-1	-	TGTGCCAGCAGCCACGGCGGGAGTACCCATGAGCAGTTCTTC	CASSHGGSTHEQFF
-	TRBV15	TRBJ2-1	-	TGTGCCACCAGCAGAGATCGCTCGGGCCGATACAATGAGCAGTTCTTC	CATSRDRSGRYNEQFF
TRBD2	TRBV15	TRBJ2-7	-	TGTGCCACCAGCAGAGATTATAGCGGGACCTACGAGCAGTACTTC	CATSRDYSGTYEQYF
-	TRBV11-1	TRBJ1-1	medium-sized	TGTGCCAGCAGCTTATACGGGGCGGAGAACACTGAAGCTTTCTTT	CASSLYGAENTEAFF
TRBD2	TRBV19	TRBJ2-2	-	TGTGCCAGTAGTGAGGTAGCGGGAGGGCAGGCCGGGGAGCTGTTTTTT	CASSEVAGGQAGELFF
-	TRBV9	TRBJ2-5	-	TGTGCCAGCAGCGTAGGGCAGCAAGAGACCCAGTACTTC	CASSVGQQETQYF
TRBD1	TRBV5-1	TRBJ2-2	-	TGCGCCAGCAGCGCGGGTCAACAGGGGCTCCCGGCAGGGGAGCTGTTTTTT	CASSAGQQGLPAGELFF
TRBD2	TRBV7-8	TRBJ2-1	-	TGTGCCAGCAGCTTAGTCAGTACTAGCGGCGGGAGGATCTACAATGAGCAGTTCTTC	CASSLVSTSGGRIYNEQFF
-	TRBV7-9	TRBJ2-7	-	TGTGCCAGCAGCAAACTAGGACGCGAGCAGTACTTC	CASSKLGREQYF
-	TRBV5-1	TRBJ2-1	-	TGCGCCAGCAGCTTTGACAAGGGACTTACTGAGCAGTTCTTC	CASSFDKGLTEQFF
-	TRBV27	TRBJ1-2	-	TGTACCAGCAGTTATTACCGGGACTATGGCTACACCTTC	CTSSYYRDYGYTF
-	TRBV28	TRBJ2-7	-	TGTGCCAGCAGTTCCTGGTCCTACGAGCAGTACTTC	CASSSWSYEQYF
-	TRBV19	TRBJ2-5	-	TGTGCCAGTAGGGGACAAGAGACCCAGTACTTC	CASRGQETQYF
TRBD2	TRBV9	TRBJ2-1	-	TGTGCCAGCAGCGTAGTAGGGACTAGCGGTACCTACAATGAGCAGTTCTTC	CASSVVGTSGTYNEQFF
TRBD2	TRBV2	TRBJ2-7	-	TGTGCCAGCAGCGGTCCTAGCGGGAGGGGACTCGAGCAGTACTTC	CASSGPSGRGLEQYF
-	TRBV11-2	TRBJ2-5	few	TGTGCCAGCAGCATCCTATGGCGGGAACAGACCCAGTACTTC	CASSILWREQTQYF
-	TRBV11-2	TRBJ2-5	-	TGTGCCAGCAGCTTGACCGGGTCGAACAGTGGCCAGTACTTC	CASSLTGSNSGQYF
-	TRBV7-2	TRBJ2-7	-	TGTGCCAGCAGCCAGGACTCCTCCTACGAGCAGTACTTC	CASSQDSSYEQYF
-	TRBV7-3	TRBJ2-7	-	TGTGCCAGCAGCCCAAGCTACGATCAGGCACCCTCCAACGAGCAGTACTTC	CASSPSYDQAPSNEQYF
-	TRBV5-1	TRBJ2-7	few	TGCGCCAGCAGCTCTACCTCCTACGAGCAGTACTTC	CASSSTSYEQYF
TRBD1	TRBV11-2	TRBJ1-6	-	TGTGCCAGCAGTACACCGGGACAGGGTAATTCACCCCTCCACTTT	CASSTPGQGNSPLHF
TRBD1	TRBV28	TRBJ1-2	-	TGTGCCAGCAGACCAGTGCGTTGGACAGGGGGTTATGGCTACACCTTC	CASRPVRWTGGYGYTF
-	TRBV6-5	TRBJ1-2	-	TGTGCCAGCAGTTATACAGGGAACTATGGCTACACCTTC	CASSYTGNYGYTF
-	TRBV18	TRBJ1-1	-	TGTGCCAGCTCACCACTCGCGGAACCTGAAGCTTTCTTT	CASSPLAEPEAFF
TRBD1	TRBV18	TRBJ2-7	-	TGTGCCAGCTCACTCACCGGCGTAGGACAGGGTTACGAGCAGTACTTC	CASSLTGVGQGYEQYF
TRBD1	TRBV5-1	TRBJ2-7	-	TGCGCCAGCAGCCCCCCGGGACAGTTCTACGAGCAGTACTTC	CASSPPGQFYEQYF
-	TRBV19	TRBJ1-5	once	TGTGCCAGTAGTATAGGGTTTATCCAGCCCCAGCATTTT	CASSIGFIQPQHF
-	TRBV14	TRBJ2-1	-	TGTGCCAGCAGCCGCAGGGACTCCTACAATGAGCAGTTCTTC	CASSRRDSYNEQFF
-	TRBV28	TRBJ2-7	once	TGTGCCAGCAGTTTAGGGGCAGGGGAGACCTACGAGCAGTACTTC	CASSLGAGETYEQYF
TRBD1	TRBV7-7	TRBJ2-5	-	TGTGCTAGCAGCCTCGGGACAGGGGGGGAGACCCAGTACTTC	CASSLGTGGETQYF
TRBD1	TRBV5-6	TRBJ2-3	-	TGTGCCAGCAGCCTACCTGGGGACAGGACGCAGTATTTT	CASSLPGDRTQYF
-	TRBV9	TRBJ2-4	few	TGTGCCAGCAGCACCAGCGATTCGCTAGCCAAAAACATTCAGTACTTC	CASSTSDSLAKNIQYF
-	TRBV21-1	TRBJ2-7	-	TGTGCCAGCATCAAACAGGGCCACGAGCAGTACTTC	CASIKQGHEQYF
TRBD2	TRBV7-2	TRBJ2-7	-	TGTGCCAGCAGCTTACTAGCGGGAGCCTACGAGCAGTACTTC	CASSLLAGAYEQYF
TRBD2	TRBV6-6	TRBJ2-1	-	TGTGCCAGCGCTAGCGGGAGGGCCAATTACAATGAGCAGTTCTTC	CASASGRANYNEQFF
TRBD2	TRBV28	TRBJ2-7	-	TGTGCCAGCGGATCTAGCGGGAGGTCTACCCACGAGCAGTACTTC	CASGSSGRSTHEQYF
-	TRBV6-5	TRBJ2-6	-	TGTGCCAGCAGTTACTCCCCCGCTGGGGCCAACGTCCTGACTTTC	CASSYSPAGANVLTF
TRBD1	TRBV11-1	TRBJ2-2	few	TGTGCCAGCAGCCAGGTGGGACAGGCGGCCGGGGAGCTGTTTTTT	CASSQVGQAAGELFF
-	TRBV27	TRBJ1-2	-	TGTGCCAGCTCCGATGGGTTCTATGGCTACACCTTC	CASSDGFYGYTF
-	TRBV9	TRBJ2-5	-	TGTGCCAGCAGGGGAGGGGGTGGCGAGAGCCAAGAGACCCAGTACTTC	CASRGGGGESQETQYF
TRBD2	TRBV19	TRBJ2-1	-	TGTGCCAGTACCCATGGACTAGCGGGAAAGCATGAGCAGTTCTTC	CASTHGLAGKHEQFF
TRBD2	TRBV2	TRBJ2-1	-	TGTGCCAGCAGGTTGGGACTAGCGGGTTCTACTGAGCAGTTCTTC	CASRLGLAGSTEQFF
-	TRBV5-4	TRBJ2-7	-	TGTGCCAGCAGCCGGTCGGGGGGCCTAGCGGCCTACGAGCAGTACTTC	CASSRSGGLAAYEQYF
-	TRBV19	TRBJ2-7	-	TGTGCCAGTAGTACACAACGCCCCTACGAGCAGTACTTC	CASSTQRPYEQYF
-	TRBV5-6	TRBJ2-1	-	TGTGCCAGCAGCTTGTGGCACAATGAGCAGTTCTTC	CASSLWHNEQFF
-	TRBV4-3	TRBJ1-3	once	TGCGCCAGCAGCCAAACCTGGGGATCTGGAAACACCATATATTTT	CASSQTWGSGNTIYF
TRBD1	TRBV4-3	TRBJ2-5	-	TGCGCCAGCAGCCAAGATTCGGGGACAGGTCAAGAGACCCAGTACTTC	CASSQDSGTGQETQYF
-	TRBV29-1	TRBJ1-1	-	TGCAGCGTTGAAATTCGGGGCATGAACACTGAAGCTTTCTTT	CSVEIRGMNTEAFF
TRBD2	TRBV5-1	TRBJ2-5	-	TGCGCCAGCAGCTTGGGACTAGCGGGAGTCGAGGAGACCCAGTACTTC	CASSLGLAGVEETQYF